This T cell receptor (beta chain) was found in a study of T cell changes during pregnancy in multiple sclerosis. Using immunoSEQ multiplex PCR, the repertoire was profiled, and TCRdb retains in-frame clones only, with some absent. The sample lists around 80,000 clones; about 92% were seen once. Germline-derived CDR1 and CDR2 are LNHDA and SQIVND (reference sequence). The CDR3 spans 16 residues. V gave up 1 base and J gave up 7 bases, with 17 bases separating them. This material consisted of peripheral blood, taken before pregnancy. This clonotype originated in a female donor with multiple sclerosis, enrolled in a pregnancy study. This chain links TRBV19 with TRBJ2-4, with D perhaps TRBD2 (7 bases). The CDR3, as DNA: TGTGCCAGTAGTATAGGCGTGAGGGGGGGCGGGAACATTCAGTACTTC. It translates to CASSIGVRGGGNIQYF.